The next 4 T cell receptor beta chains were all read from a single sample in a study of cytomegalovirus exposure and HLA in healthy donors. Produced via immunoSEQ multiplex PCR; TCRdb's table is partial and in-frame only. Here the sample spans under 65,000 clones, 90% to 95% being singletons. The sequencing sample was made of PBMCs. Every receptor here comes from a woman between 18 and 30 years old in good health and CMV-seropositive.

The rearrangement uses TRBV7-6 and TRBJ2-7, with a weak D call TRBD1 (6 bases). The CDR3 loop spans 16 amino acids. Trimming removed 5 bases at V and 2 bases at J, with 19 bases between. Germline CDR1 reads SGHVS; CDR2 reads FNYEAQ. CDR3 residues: CASSPEPPGQPYEQYF. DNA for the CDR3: TGTGCCAGCAGCCCAGAACCGCCGGGACAACCCTACGAGCAGTACTTC.

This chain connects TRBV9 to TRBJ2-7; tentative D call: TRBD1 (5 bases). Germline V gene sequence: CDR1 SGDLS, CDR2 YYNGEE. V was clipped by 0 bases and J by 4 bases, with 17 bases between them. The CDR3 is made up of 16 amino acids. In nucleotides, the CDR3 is TGTGCCAGCAGCGTAGTATCTCAGGGCGATTTATACGAGCAGTACTTC. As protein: CASSVVSQGDLYEQYF.

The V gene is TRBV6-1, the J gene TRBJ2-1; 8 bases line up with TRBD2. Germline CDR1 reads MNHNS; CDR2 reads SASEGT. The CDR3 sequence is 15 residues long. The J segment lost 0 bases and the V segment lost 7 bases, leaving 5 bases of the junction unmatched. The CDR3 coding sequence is TGTGCCAGCAAGGTCAGCGGGAGCTCCTACAATGAGCAGTTCTTC. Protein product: CASKVSGSSYNEQFF.

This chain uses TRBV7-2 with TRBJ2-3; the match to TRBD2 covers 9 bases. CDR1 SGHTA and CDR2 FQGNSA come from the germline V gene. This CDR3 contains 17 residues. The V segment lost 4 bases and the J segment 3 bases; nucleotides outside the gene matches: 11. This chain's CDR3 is CASSSVGGGANTDTQYF. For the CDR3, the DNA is TGTGCCAGCAGCTCCGTCGGCGGGGGGGCCAATACAGATACGCAGTATTTT.